This T cell receptor (beta chain) was found in a study of T-cell memory formation after mild COVID-19. Study-level results: Those CD4+ clones that contracted were mainly in CM and EM (CD8+ ones in EMRA). Memory sampled before infection contained some responding clones, suggesting cross-reactive memory joined. Contracting clones from day 15 to 85 showed balanced CD4/CD8; later expanders favored CD4+.

CDR1 SGHRS and CDR2 YFSETQ come from the germline V gene. The CDR3 covers 15 residues. With 2 bases clipped from V and 3 bases from J, the junction kept 5 bases outside the gene matches. TCRdb re-called the 5' RACE reads through MiXCR, storing one row per CDR3 protein. The sample lists a few hundred thousand distinct CDR3 sequences, around 24% seen once, with roughly 8.9% in the top ten. As regards this clonotype: Its target is unknown.

Sequenced input: PBMCs or a T cell subset sorted from them (not recorded which). The chain recombines TRBV5-1 with TRBJ1-3; TRBD1 aligns across 7 bases. This TCR came from an adult woman who had mild COVID-19 (a few samples of this study predate the infection). Cell type and time point are not known. The CDR3 sequence is CASSFGTDYGNTIYF. Here the CDR3 DNA reads TGCGCCAGCAGCTTCGGGACAGATTATGGAAACACCATATATTTT. The full variable domain, with the rest looked up from reference TRBV5-1 and TRBJ1-3, is KAGVTQTPRYLIKTRGQQVTLSCSPISGHRSVSWYQQTPGQGLQFLFEYFSETQRNKGNFPGRFSGRQFSNSRSEMNVSTLELGDSALYLCASSFGTDYGNTIYFGEGSWLTVV.